This entry lists 3 T cell receptor beta chains sequenced from one sample in a study of T cell repertoires in cytomegalovirus infection. TCRdb reanalysed the reads using MiXCR and keeps one entry per CDR3 protein. The sample lists about 360,000 distinct CDR3 sequences, 15% to 20% occurring once. The sample taken for sequencing was PBMCs. These receptor sequences come from a human donor in good health (CMV status not recorded). Some clones in this sample may be carry-over from other donors' samples.

The chain joins TRBV5-5 to TRBJ2-5; D remains unclear. The CDR3 extends over 11 amino acids. CDR1 and CDR2 (germline): SGHKS, YYEKEE (reference sequence). V was clipped by 2 bases and J by 14 bases, with 13 bases between them. CDR3 in DNA: TGTGCCAGCAGCTTACGGCAACATACCTACTTC. Residues: CASSLRQHTYF.

This clonotype was picked up a small number of times. The rearrangement uses TRBV18 and TRBJ2-7, with 14 bases fitting TRBD2. The ends lost 3 bases at V and 5 bases at J; junction bases unmatched: 3. The CDR3 is 15 amino acids. The germline V gene has CDR1 KGHSH and CDR2 LQKENI. The CDR3 sequence: CASSPGTSGGHEQYF. CDR3 nucleotide sequence: TGTGCCAGCTCACCGGGGACTAGCGGGGGCCACGAGCAGTACTTC.

This clonotype was seen many times. This chain joins TRBV12-3 or TRBV12-4 and TRBJ2-3; D tentatively reads TRBD1 or TRBD2 (6 bases each). This CDR3 has 14 residues. V was cut by 1 base and J by 9 bases, with 14 bases left in between. CDR3 region: CASSLGGAQITQYF. CDR3 coding DNA: TGTGCCAGCAGTTTAGGGGGGGCACAGATAACGCAGTATTTT.